Here is one T cell receptor (beta chain) with its context. The sample belongs to a study of cytomegalovirus exposure and HLA in healthy donors. The germline V gene encodes CDR1 SGDLS and CDR2 YYNGEE. CDR3 length: 18 amino acids. The trim removed 0 bases at V and 3 bases at J, leaving 12 bases unmatched. Both 60 Vbeta primers and 13 Jbeta primers went into the PCR. The table came from immunoSEQ multiplex PCR; TCRdb's copy has only in-frame clones and leaves some out. The sample table sets out some 130,000 clones. V is TRBV9 and J is TRBJ2-3; 8 bases match TRBD2. The source is an older woman in good health and CMV-seronegative. Sequencing was done on a sample of PBMCs. This CDR3 reads CASSVGFMSGSRTDTQYF. CDR3 sequence (DNA): TGTGCCAGCAGCGTAGGATTTATGAGCGGGAGTAGGACAGATACGCAGTATTTT.